The 3 T cell receptor beta chains in this list originate from one sample, sequenced in a study of OX40 agonist ivuxolimab in advanced cancers. Using immunoSEQ multiplex PCR, the repertoire was profiled, and TCRdb retains in-frame clones only, with some absent. The table records 77,000 or so clones, 90% of them present only once. The specimen comprised CD4+ or CD8+ T cells sorted from blood, sampled in a trial of the OX40 agonist ivuxolimab. The receptors here all came from an adult with an advanced solid tumor such as melanoma, head and neck, liver or kidney cancer.

The chain combines TRBV6-1 with TRBJ1-5, with D possibly matching TRBD1 (5 bases). This CDR3 region has 14 residues. V was cut by 6 bases and J by 4 bases, with 13 bases left in between. Per the germline V gene, CDR1 is MNHNS and CDR2 is SASEGT. The CDR3 DNA sequence: TGTGCCAGCAGCGAGGGACGGAGAAATCAGCCCCAGCATTTT. Amino acids: CASSEGRRNQPQHF.

Only one count was recorded for this clone. This CDR3 is CASSPQPQMNTEAFF. As DNA, the CDR3 is TGTGCCAGCAGCCCCCAACCTCAGATGAACACTGAAGCTTTCTTT. The genes are TRBV21-1 and TRBJ1-1; the table assigns TRBD1, which was not confirmed against the DNA. TRBV21-1 is marked as a pseudogene. The CDR3 loop spans 15 amino acids.

The gene calls are TRBV30 and TRBJ1-2, with D perhaps TRBD1 (6 bases). V lost 2 bases to trimming and J lost 5 bases, with 9 bases between them. This CDR3 region has 12 residues. Germline V gene lookup returns CDR1 GTSNPN and CDR2 SVGIG (reference sequence). In DNA form, the CDR3 reads TGTGCCTGGAGTTTACAGGGATATGGCTACACCTTC. Translation gives CAWSLQGYGYTF.